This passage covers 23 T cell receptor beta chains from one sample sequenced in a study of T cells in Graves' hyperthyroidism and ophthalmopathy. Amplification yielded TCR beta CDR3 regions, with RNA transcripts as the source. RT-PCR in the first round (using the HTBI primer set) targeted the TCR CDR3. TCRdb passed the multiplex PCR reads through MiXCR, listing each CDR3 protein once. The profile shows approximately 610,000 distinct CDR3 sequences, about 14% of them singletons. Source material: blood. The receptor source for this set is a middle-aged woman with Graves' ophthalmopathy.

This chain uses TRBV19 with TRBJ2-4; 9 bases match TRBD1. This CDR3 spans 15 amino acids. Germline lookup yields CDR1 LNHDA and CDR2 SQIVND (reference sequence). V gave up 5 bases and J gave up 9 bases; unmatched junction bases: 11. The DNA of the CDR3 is TGTGCCAGTAGTCGGACCCAGACAGGGGGGAGCATTCAGTACTTC. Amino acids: CASSRTQTGGSIQYF.

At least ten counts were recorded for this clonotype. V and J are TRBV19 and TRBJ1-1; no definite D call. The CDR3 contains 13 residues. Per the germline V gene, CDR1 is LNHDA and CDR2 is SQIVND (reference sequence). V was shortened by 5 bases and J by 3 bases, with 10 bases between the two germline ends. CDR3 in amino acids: CASSAALYTEAFF. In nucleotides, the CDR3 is TGTGCCAGTAGTGCCGCCCTATACACTGAAGCTTTCTTT.

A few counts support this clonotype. The CDR3 region has the DNA TGTGCCAGCTCACTCCCGTCCCTGCCCTTGGAGGAGCAGTACTTC. Its translation: CASSLPSLPLEEQYF. V gene TRBV18 combines with J gene TRBJ2-7; unclear D gene. This CDR3 contains 15 residues. V lost 4 bases and J lost 7, with 20 bases in between. Germline V gene sequence: CDR1 KGHSH, CDR2 LQKENI.

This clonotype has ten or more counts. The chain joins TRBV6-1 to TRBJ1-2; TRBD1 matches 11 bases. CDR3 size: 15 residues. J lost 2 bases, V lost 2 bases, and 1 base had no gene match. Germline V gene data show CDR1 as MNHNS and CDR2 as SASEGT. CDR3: CASSEWDRGNYGYTF. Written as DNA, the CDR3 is TGTGCCAGCAGTGAATGGGACAGGGGGAACTATGGCTACACCTTC.

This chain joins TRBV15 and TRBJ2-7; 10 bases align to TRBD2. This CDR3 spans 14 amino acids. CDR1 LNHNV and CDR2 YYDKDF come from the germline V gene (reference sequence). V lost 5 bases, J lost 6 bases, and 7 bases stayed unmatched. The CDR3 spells CATSVAGGGGEQYF. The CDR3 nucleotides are TGTGCCACCAGCGTAGCGGGGGGAGGGGGCGAGCAGTACTTC.

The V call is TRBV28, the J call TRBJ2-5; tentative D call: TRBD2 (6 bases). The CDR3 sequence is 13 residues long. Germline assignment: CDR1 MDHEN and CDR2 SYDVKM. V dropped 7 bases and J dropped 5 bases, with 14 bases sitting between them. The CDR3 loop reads CASTLTSLETQYF. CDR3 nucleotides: TGTGCCAGCACTCTAACTAGCCTGGAGACCCAGTACTTC.

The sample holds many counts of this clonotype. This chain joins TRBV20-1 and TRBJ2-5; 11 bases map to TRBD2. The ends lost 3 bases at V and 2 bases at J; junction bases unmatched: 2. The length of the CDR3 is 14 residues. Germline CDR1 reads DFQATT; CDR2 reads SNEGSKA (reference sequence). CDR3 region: CSASRLAGQETQYF. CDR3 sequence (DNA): TGCAGTGCTAGTCGACTAGCGGGGCAAGAGACCCAGTACTTC.

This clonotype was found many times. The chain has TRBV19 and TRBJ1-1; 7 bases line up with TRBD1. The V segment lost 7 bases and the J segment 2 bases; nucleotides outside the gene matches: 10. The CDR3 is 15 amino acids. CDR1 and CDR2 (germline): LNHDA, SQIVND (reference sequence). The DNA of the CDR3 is TGTGCCAGTAACACAGGGGTAATGGAAAACACTGAAGCTTTCTTT. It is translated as CASNTGVMENTEAFF.

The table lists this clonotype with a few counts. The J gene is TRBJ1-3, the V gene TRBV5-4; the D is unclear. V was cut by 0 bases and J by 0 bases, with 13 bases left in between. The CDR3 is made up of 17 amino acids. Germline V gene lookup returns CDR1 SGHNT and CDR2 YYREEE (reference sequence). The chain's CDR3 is CASSLGFQRPSGNTIYF. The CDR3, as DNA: TGTGCCAGCAGCTTGGGGTTTCAGAGGCCCTCTGGAAACACCATATATTTT.

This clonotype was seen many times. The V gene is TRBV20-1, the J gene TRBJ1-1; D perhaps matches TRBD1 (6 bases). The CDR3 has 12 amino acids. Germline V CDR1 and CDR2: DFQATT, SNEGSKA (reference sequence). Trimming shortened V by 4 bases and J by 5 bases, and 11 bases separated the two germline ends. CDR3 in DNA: TGCAGTGCTATCAGGGGACGGACTGAAGCTTTCTTT. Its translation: CSAIRGRTEAFF.

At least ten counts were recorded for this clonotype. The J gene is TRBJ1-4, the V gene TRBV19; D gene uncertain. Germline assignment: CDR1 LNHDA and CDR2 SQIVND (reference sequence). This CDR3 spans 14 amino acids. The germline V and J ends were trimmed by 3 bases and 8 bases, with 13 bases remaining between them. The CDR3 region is CASSMGQDQEKLFF. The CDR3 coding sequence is TGTGCCAGTAGTATGGGCCAGGATCAAGAAAAACTGTTTTTT.

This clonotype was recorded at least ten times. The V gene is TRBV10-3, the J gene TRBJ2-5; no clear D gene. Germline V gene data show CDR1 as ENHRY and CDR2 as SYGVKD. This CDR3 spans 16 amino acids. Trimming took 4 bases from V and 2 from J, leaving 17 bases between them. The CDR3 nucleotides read TGTGCCATCAGTGGTTTTAAGGACCAGACTCAAGAGACCCAGTACTTC. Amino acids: CAISGFKDQTQETQYF.

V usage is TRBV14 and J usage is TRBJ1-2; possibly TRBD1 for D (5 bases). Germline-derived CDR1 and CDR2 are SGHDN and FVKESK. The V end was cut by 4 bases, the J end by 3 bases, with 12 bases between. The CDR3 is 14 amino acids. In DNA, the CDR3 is TGTGCCAGCAGCCCCTGGGGGAAGGACTATGGCTACACCTTC. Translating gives CASSPWGKDYGYTF.

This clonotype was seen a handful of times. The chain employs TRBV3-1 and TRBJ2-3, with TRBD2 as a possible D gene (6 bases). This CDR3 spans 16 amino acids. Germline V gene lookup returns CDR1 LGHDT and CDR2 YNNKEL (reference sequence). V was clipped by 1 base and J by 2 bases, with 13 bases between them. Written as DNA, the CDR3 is TGTGCCAGCAGCCAAGCTGGAGCGGGCCTCACAGATACGCAGTATTTT. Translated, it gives CASSQAGAGLTDTQYF.

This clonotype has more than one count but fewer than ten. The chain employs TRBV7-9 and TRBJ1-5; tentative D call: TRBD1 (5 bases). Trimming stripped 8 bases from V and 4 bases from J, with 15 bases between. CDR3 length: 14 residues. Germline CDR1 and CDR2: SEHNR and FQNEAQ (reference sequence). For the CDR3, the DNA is TGTGCCAGCGCTCTTGGGGGAGGAAATCAGCCCCAGCATTTT. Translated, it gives CASALGGGNQPQHF.

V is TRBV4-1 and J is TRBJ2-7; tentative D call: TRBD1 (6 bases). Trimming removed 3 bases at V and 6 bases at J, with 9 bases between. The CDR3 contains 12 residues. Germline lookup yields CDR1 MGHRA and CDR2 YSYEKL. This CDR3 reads CASSHQGSEQYF. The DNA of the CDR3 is TGCGCCAGCAGCCACCAGGGGTCCGAGCAGTACTTC.

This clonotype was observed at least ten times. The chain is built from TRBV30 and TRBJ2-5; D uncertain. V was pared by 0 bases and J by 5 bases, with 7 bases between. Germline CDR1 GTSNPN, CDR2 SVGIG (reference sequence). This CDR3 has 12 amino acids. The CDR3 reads CAWSVIGETQYF. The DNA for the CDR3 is TGTGCCTGGAGTGTAATTGGGGAGACCCAGTACTTC.

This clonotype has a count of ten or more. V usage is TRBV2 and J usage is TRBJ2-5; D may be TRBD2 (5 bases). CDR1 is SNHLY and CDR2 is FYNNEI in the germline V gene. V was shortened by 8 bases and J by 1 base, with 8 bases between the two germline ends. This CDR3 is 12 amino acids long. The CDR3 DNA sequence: TGTGCCAGCGAGGACTTCCAAGAGACCCAGTACTTC. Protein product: CASEDFQETQYF.

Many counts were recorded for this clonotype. Here the CDR3 reads CASSPDLQETQYF. CDR3 nucleotides: TGTGCCAGCAGCCCGGACCTTCAAGAGACCCAGTACTTC. The chain combines TRBV11-2 with TRBJ2-5; D is unclear. Germline values: CDR1 SGHAT, CDR2 FQNNGV. Trimming cost V 5 bases and J 2 bases, with 9 bases left between them. The CDR3 contains 13 residues.

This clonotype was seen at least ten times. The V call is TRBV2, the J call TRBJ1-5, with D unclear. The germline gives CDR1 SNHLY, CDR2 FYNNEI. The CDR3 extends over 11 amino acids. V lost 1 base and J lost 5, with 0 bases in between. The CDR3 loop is CASSEDQPQHF. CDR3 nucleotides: TGTGCCAGCAGTGAAGATCAGCCCCAGCATTTT.

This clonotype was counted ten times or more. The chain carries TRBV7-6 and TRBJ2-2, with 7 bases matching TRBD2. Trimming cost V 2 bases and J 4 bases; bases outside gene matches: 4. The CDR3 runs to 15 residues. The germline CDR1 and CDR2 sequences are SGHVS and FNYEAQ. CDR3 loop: CASSLFASGTGELFF. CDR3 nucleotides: TGTGCCAGCAGCTTATTTGCTAGCGGCACCGGGGAGCTGTTTTTT.

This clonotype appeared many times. CDR3: CASVRTTLQETQYF. CDR3 in DNA: TGTGCCAGCGTAAGGACTACGCTTCAAGAGACCCAGTACTTC. The chain combines TRBV2 with TRBJ2-5, with a possible D match to TRBD2 (6 bases). From germline, CDR1 is SNHLY and CDR2 FYNNEI. The V end lost 8 bases, the J end lost 2 bases, and 15 bases lay between the germline ends. The CDR3 has 14 amino acids.

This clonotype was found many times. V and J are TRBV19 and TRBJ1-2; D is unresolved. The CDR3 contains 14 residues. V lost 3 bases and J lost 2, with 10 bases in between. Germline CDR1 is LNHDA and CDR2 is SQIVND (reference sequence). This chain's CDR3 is CASSISHFNYGYTF. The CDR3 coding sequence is TGTGCCAGTAGTATTAGTCATTTCAACTATGGCTACACCTTC.